The 30 T cell receptor beta chains reported below all come from one sample, sequenced in a study of T cell repertoires in cytomegalovirus infection. TCRdb fed the reads into MiXCR, producing one record per CDR3 protein. The table includes hundreds of thousands of distinct CDR3 sequences, about a sixth detected once. Material: PBMCs. These receptors were taken from a human donor in good health (CMV status not recorded). Some clones in this sample may be carry-over from other donors' samples.

At least ten counts were recorded for this clonotype. The chain links TRBV7-8 to TRBJ1-1; D perhaps matches TRBD1 (5 bases). V was trimmed by 1 base and J by 5 bases, leaving 17 bases between them. The length of the CDR3 is 16 residues. Germline V gene lookup returns CDR1 SGHVS and CDR2 FQNEAQ. For the CDR3, the DNA is TGTGCCAGCAGCTTAGTTTTGGGCGAGAAGGGGACTGAAGCTTTCTTT. Translation: CASSLVLGEKGTEAFF.

This clonotype was seen just once. This sequence joins TRBV19 and TRBJ2-6; D gene unclear. Germline V gives CDR1 LNHDA, CDR2 SQIVND (reference sequence). Trimming took off 5 bases at V and 0 bases at J, with 8 bases between the two ends. This CDR3 spans 15 amino acids. The CDR3 sequence: CASSSESSGANVLTF. The CDR3 coding sequence is TGTGCCAGTAGTTCAGAGAGCTCTGGGGCCAACGTCCTGACTTTC. Using reference TRBV19 and TRBJ2-6 for the parts outside the CDR3, the full variable domain is DGGITQSPKYLFRKEGQNVTLSCEQNLNHDAMYWYRQDPGQGLRLIYYSQIVNDFQKGDIAEGYSVSREKKESFPLTVTSAQKNPTAFYLCASSSESSGANVLTFGAGSRLTVL.

J is TRBJ2-3 and V is TRBV3-1; D remains ambiguous. Trimming stripped 4 bases from V and 2 bases from J, with 13 bases between. Per germline, CDR1 LGHDT and CDR2 YNNKEL (reference sequence). CDR3 length: 15 amino acids. CDR3 region: CASSRRGNPTDTQYF. Written as DNA, the CDR3 is TGTGCCAGCAGCCGCCGAGGAAACCCCACAGATACGCAGTATTTT.

In its sample, this clonotype was seen many times. CDR3 sequence (DNA): TGTGCCAGCAGCCCAGAAACAGGGGTTGTGTCACCCCTCCACTTT. Protein product: CASSPETGVVSPLHF. This chain links TRBV7-2 with TRBJ1-6; TRBD1 matches 7 bases. The trim removed 5 bases at V and 10 bases at J, leaving 11 bases unmatched. CDR1 is SGHTA and CDR2 is FQGNSA in the germline V gene. The CDR3 is made up of 15 amino acids.

The chain uses TRBV5-1 and TRBJ2-1, with 7 bases that match TRBD2. The ends lost 0 bases at V and 5 bases at J; junction bases unmatched: 5. Germline CDR1 reads SGHRS; CDR2 reads YFSETQ. CDR3 size: 15 residues. DNA of the CDR3: TGCGCCAGCAGCTTGGCCCCTAGCGGTAACAATGAGCAGTTCTTC. Amino acids: CASSLAPSGNNEQFF.

The chain joins TRBV5-4 to TRBJ2-3, with 14 bases matching TRBD2. The J segment lost 6 bases and the V segment lost 9 bases, leaving 6 bases of the junction unmatched. Germline V gene sequence: CDR1 SGHNT, CDR2 YYREEE (reference sequence). CDR3 length: 14 amino acids. The CDR3 DNA sequence: TGTGCCATCTCGACTAGCGGGGGGGCGGATACGCAGTATTTT. Its translation is CAISTSGGADTQYF.

This clonotype was counted a few times. The J gene is TRBJ1-5, the V gene TRBV12-3 or TRBV12-4, with 7 bases fitting TRBD1. The CDR3 runs to 13 residues. V gave up 2 bases and J gave up 6 bases; unmatched junction bases: 1. CDR3 nucleotides: TGTGCCAGCAGTTTACACAGGGGTCAGCCCCAGCATTTT. This sequence encodes CASSLHRGQPQHF.

This clonotype was picked up many times. V gene TRBV7-2 combines with J gene TRBJ2-1; tentative D call: TRBD1 (5 bases). Trimming took off 1 base at V and 8 bases at J, with 9 bases between the two ends. The CDR3 is made up of 13 amino acids. CDR1 is SGHTA and CDR2 is FQGNSA in the germline V gene. The CDR3 sequence: CASSLDRSYEQFF. For the CDR3, the DNA is TGTGCCAGCAGCTTAGACAGGTCCTATGAGCAGTTCTTC.

The chain links TRBV9 to TRBJ1-1; a possible D gene is TRBD1 (6 bases). Germline lookup yields CDR1 SGDLS and CDR2 YYNGEE. The CDR3 contains 16 residues. Trimming pared 4 bases from V and 1 base from J, leaving 17 bases between. The CDR3 DNA follows: TGTGCCAGCAGCCCCCATCGGGGGGGGGCGAACACTGAAGCTTTCTTT. Translation: CASSPHRGGANTEAFF.

The rearrangement joins TRBV20-1 to TRBJ1-3; no clear D gene. The CDR3 runs to 15 residues. The V end lost 6 bases, the J end lost 0 bases, and 15 bases lay between the germline ends. Germline CDR1 is DFQATT and CDR2 is SNEGSKA (reference sequence). CDR3 nucleotides: TGCAGTGCCCTGATAGACAACAGCTCTGGAAACACCATATATTTT. It translates to CSALIDNSSGNTIYF.

Ten or more counts support this clonotype. The V call is TRBV11-2, the J call TRBJ1-1; D is undetermined. Germline lookup yields CDR1 SGHAT and CDR2 FQNNGV. CDR3 length: 14 amino acids. Trimming left V 3 bases short and J 3 bases short, with 11 bases between. The CDR3 here is CASSLWAADTEAFF. The CDR3 region has the DNA TGTGCCAGCAGCTTGTGGGCGGCGGACACTGAAGCTTTCTTT.

This clonotype showed up many times. The gene calls are TRBV19 and TRBJ1-2, with D uncertain. The V end was cut by 1 base, the J end by 0 bases, with 3 bases between. The length of the CDR3 is 13 residues. Germline lookup yields CDR1 LNHDA and CDR2 SQIVND (reference sequence). The CDR3 spells CASSIGTNYGYTF. CDR3 DNA: TGTGCCAGTAGTATAGGAACTAACTATGGCTACACCTTC.

This clonotype was detected ten times or more. This CDR3 reads CASSLTGSYNSPLHF. In DNA form, the CDR3 reads TGTGCCAGCAGCTTAACGGGCTCCTATAATTCACCCCTCCACTTT. This rearrangement joins TRBV7-2 to TRBJ1-6, with unresolved D. Looked up from germline, CDR1 is SGHTA and CDR2 is FQGNSA. V was cut by 2 bases and J by 0 bases, with 5 bases left in between. CDR3 length: 15 amino acids.

V usage is TRBV11-2 and J usage is TRBJ1-3; D call uncertain. Trimming pared 5 bases from V and 0 bases from J, leaving 17 bases between. Germline loops: CDR1 SGHAT, CDR2 FQNNGV. CDR3 size: 17 residues. The CDR3 nucleotides are TGTGCCAGCAGCACCCACGGTAGCCGAATCTCTGGAAACACCATATATTTT. Its translation: CASSTHGSRISGNTIYF.

This clonotype turned up a few times. A read error is possible here, since a much larger clone lies one base away. The chain uses TRBV7-6 and TRBJ1-1; D remains ambiguous. V shed 4 bases and J shed 4 bases, with 4 bases lying between them. Germline CDR1 reads SGHVS; CDR2 reads FNYEAQ. The CDR3 has 11 amino acids. The CDR3, as DNA: TGTGCCAGCAGCTGGGGCACTGAAGCTTTCTTT. Translation: CASSWGTEAFF.

This rearrangement joins TRBV20-1 to TRBJ2-3; possibly TRBD2 for D (5 bases). Trimming removed 0 bases at V and 3 bases at J, with 10 bases between. CDR1 is DFQATT, CDR2 SNEGSKA, per germline (reference sequence). This CDR3 is 14 amino acids long. The CDR3: CSARDRTGTDTQYF. The DNA for the CDR3 is TGCAGTGCTAGAGATCGGACGGGAACAGATACGCAGTATTTT.

The chain carries TRBV20-1 and TRBJ2-7, with 8 bases lining up with TRBD2. Germline V gene data show CDR1 as DFQATT and CDR2 as SNEGSKA (reference sequence). V dropped 5 bases and J dropped 2; count of bases not matched to a gene: 8. The CDR3 extends over 14 amino acids. CDR3 protein: CSARRGGRTYEQYF. The CDR3 DNA follows: TGCAGTGCTCGGAGGGGCGGGAGGACCTACGAGCAGTACTTC.

V is TRBV6-2 or TRBV6-3 and J is TRBJ2-1, with D unresolved. Germline V gives CDR1 MNHEY, CDR2 SVGEGT. Trimming removed 5 bases from V and 6 bases from J, with 5 bases in between. This CDR3 is 11 amino acids long. Written as DNA, the CDR3 is TGTGCCAGCAGTCCGAGCAATGAGCAGTTCTTC. This gives the protein CASSPSNEQFF.

This clonotype was found a few times. The rearrangement joins TRBV10-2 to TRBJ1-1; D not resolved. This CDR3 contains 17 residues. Germline V gene data show CDR1 as WSHSY and CDR2 as SAAADI. The V end was cut by 2 bases, the J end by 1 base, with 17 bases between. DNA of the CDR3: TGCGCCAGCAGTGAGAGGGCTATTCCCGGCCCGAACACTGAAGCTTTCTTT. Protein: CASSERAIPGPNTEAFF.

This clonotype was recorded a few times. V is TRBV28 and J is TRBJ2-1; 7 bases align to TRBD1. The CDR3 totals 16 residues. After removal of 5 bases from V and 1 base from J, the junction contained 8 bases not matched to a gene. Germline CDR1 reads MDHEN; CDR2 reads SYDVKM. Here the CDR3 DNA reads TGTGCCAGCAGTAGGGGACAGACCTGGTCCTACAATGAGCAGTTCTTC. Translation: CASSRGQTWSYNEQFF.

This clonotype was counted between two and nine times. V and J are TRBV23-1 and TRBJ1-1; TRBD1 aligns across 8 bases. TRBV23-1 is an ORF for which the function is uncertain. The CDR3 is made up of 14 amino acids. Trimming at V came to 3 bases and at J to 3 bases, leaving 3 bases not matched to a gene. CDR3 sequence: CASSHTGGYTEAFF. CDR3 DNA sequence: TGCGCCAGCAGTCACACAGGGGGGTACACTGAAGCTTTCTTT.

Only a few counts were recorded for this clonotype. The rearrangement links TRBV7-9 to TRBJ1-2, with 8 bases matching TRBD1. Germline CDR1 and CDR2: SEHNR and FQNEAQ (reference sequence). The length of the CDR3 is 13 residues. V lost 5 bases to trimming and J lost 6 bases; unmatched junction nucleotides: 5. The CDR3, as DNA: TGTGCCAGCAGCCAGACAGGGGAACATGGCTACACCTTC. Its translation: CASSQTGEHGYTF.

The chain links TRBV2 to TRBJ2-1; D may be TRBD2 (5 bases). This CDR3 has 13 amino acids. V was cut by 4 bases and J by 6 bases, with 10 bases left in between. CDR1 and CDR2 (germline): SNHLY, FYNNEI. In nucleotides, the CDR3 is TGTGCCAGCAGTGTGGGAGCGCTCAATGAGCAGTTCTTC. Protein: CASSVGALNEQFF.

The J gene is TRBJ2-1, the V gene TRBV6-6, with 7 positions matching TRBD2. Germline lookup yields CDR1 MNHNY and CDR2 SVGAGI (reference sequence). V shed 0 bases, J shed 13 bases, and the junction held 6 bases outside the gene matches. CDR3 length: 13 amino acids. DNA of the CDR3: TGTGCCAGCAGTTACTCGATTTGGGAGGGCCAGTTCTTC. This encodes CASSYSIWEGQFF.

Of note for this clonotype: Its ends do not fully match the called genes, so a read error is possible. The chain has TRBV5-1 and TRBJ2-1, with 10 bases fitting TRBD2. The CDR3 runs 16 residues. Per germline, CDR1 SGHRS and CDR2 YFSETQ. The CDR3 is CTSSAGTSASYNEQFF. The CDR3 DNA reads TGCACCAGCAGCGCCGGGACTAGCGCGTCCTACAATGAGCAGTTCTTC. The full variable domain, in which reference TRBV5-1 and TRBJ2-1 provide the parts outside the CDR3, is KAGVTQTPRYLIKTRGQQVTLSCSPISGHRSVSWYQQTPGQGLQFLFEYFSETQRNKGNFPGRFSGRQFSNSRSEMNVSTLELGDSALYLCTSSAGTSASYNEQFFGPGTRLTVL.

This clonotype was observed a few times. The J gene is TRBJ1-5, the V gene TRBV2; TRBD1 matches 8 bases. CDR1 and CDR2 (germline): SNHLY, FYNNEI. V was pared by 6 bases and J by 2 bases, with 9 bases of the junction left unmatched. This CDR3 contains 16 residues. CDR3 DNA sequence: TGTGCCAGCAGAAGGACAGGGATCATTGGCAATCAGCCCCAGCATTTT. Protein sequence: CASRRTGIIGNQPQHF.

This chain joins TRBV18 and TRBJ1-5, with D perhaps TRBD1 (5 bases). V was pared by 4 bases and J by 11 bases, with 18 bases between. The CDR3 consists of 14 residues. Germline CDR1 reads KGHSH; CDR2 reads LQKENI. CDR3 sequence reads: CASSQGRLTGAQHF. The CDR3 DNA follows: TGTGCCAGCTCACAGGGACGCCTTACAGGAGCCCAGCATTTT.

This clonotype has ten or more counts. The V call is TRBV6-6, the J call TRBJ2-5; TRBD2 aligns across 11 bases. The germline V gene has CDR1 MNHNY and CDR2 SVGAGI (reference sequence). The CDR3 loop spans 17 amino acids. V lost 5 bases, J lost 2 bases, and 10 bases stayed unmatched. The CDR3, as DNA: TGTGCCAGCAGTGACTACACCGGGACTAGCGGTCAAGAGACCCAGTACTTC. As protein: CASSDYTGTSGQETQYF.

The gene calls are TRBV25-1 and TRBJ2-3; TRBD2 matches 8 bases. This CDR3 has 14 residues. Germline CDR1 is MGHDK and CDR2 is SYGVNS. Trimming at V came to 6 bases and at J to 6 bases, leaving 8 bases not matched to a gene. CDR3 DNA: TGTGCCAGCAGGAGCGGGGGAAGCGTTGATACGCAGTATTTT. Translating it yields CASRSGGSVDTQYF. Full variable domain (missing parts from reference TRBV25-1 and TRBJ2-3): EADIYQTPRYLVIGTGKKITLECSQTMGHDKMYWYQQDPGMELHLIHYSYGVNSTEKGDLSSESTVSRIRTEHFPLTLESARPSHTSQYLCASRSGGSVDTQYFGPGTRLTVL.

The chain couples TRBV19 to TRBJ1-5; 8 nucleotides line up with TRBD1. This CDR3 is 15 amino acids long. The junction had 7 bases not matched to a gene; V was cut back by 5 bases and J by 4 bases. Germline V gives CDR1 LNHDA, CDR2 SQIVND (reference sequence). CDR3 loop: CASSYGQGVNQPQHF. The CDR3 DNA reads TGTGCCAGTAGTTACGGACAGGGAGTTAATCAGCCCCAGCATTTT.